This entry describes one T cell receptor (beta chain). V shed 0 bases, J shed 6 bases, and the junction held 5 bases outside the gene matches. CDR1 is SGHRS, CDR2 YFSETQ, per germline. The CDR3 is 15 amino acids. These data are taken from a study of blood T cell repertoires in COVID-19. Study information: Researchers got acute and convalescent COVID-19 samples from the United States, Italy and Spain. The analysed material was cDNA or gDNA that came from T cells, B-cell-depleted T cells, or PBMCs.

In the original processing: Estimates of nucleated cell counts were drawn from the amplification of reference gene primers. Sequencing used immunoSEQ multiplex PCR; TCRdb keeps in-frame clones, though not all of them. V and J calls and clone size are given by that table; D and trimming were obtained from the DNA. This sample has roughly 170,000 clones; roughly 88% occur once, and the top ten carry about 1.2%. The sequenced sample was peripheral blood. This TCR derives from a man aged 60 to 75 who had recovered from COVID-19. The genes are TRBV5-1 and TRBJ1-1; 10 bases are shared with TRBD1. In DNA form, the CDR3 reads TGCGCCAGCAGCTTGGAGACAGGGGGCGTACCTGAAGCTTTCTTT. This translates into CASSLETGGVPEAFF.